What follows is one TCR beta chain and its context. Its cognate antigen is unknown. V lost 4 bases and J lost 3, with 16 bases in between. Looked up from germline, CDR1 is LNHNV and CDR2 is YYDKDF (reference sequence). This CDR3 has 16 amino acids. This sample was included in a study of shared clonotypes between healthy human individuals. Study outcomes and limitations: Only a few donors were included, so the genetic and exposure-history diversity represented was limited.

The donors were adults (healthy and HIV-negative) with no recent acute infections or vaccinations. The authors ran unsorted PBMC replicate PCRs on 300 ng DNA, about 30,000 T cell genomes. The protocol was immunoSEQ multiplex PCR, while the TCRdb copy is restricted to in-frame clones and leaves out a portion. The table includes 450,000 to 650,000 clones, around 77% detected once. The sequence was collected from a woman aged 40 to 55 in good health. Some clones in this sample may be carry-over from other donors' samples. The sample taken for sequencing was PBMCs. The chain employs TRBV15 and TRBJ1-5, with D possibly TRBD1 on 6 matching bases. The CDR3 DNA reads as TGTGCCACCAGCAAAACCTCGGGACACCTCAATCAGCCCCAGCATTTT. It translates to CATSKTSGHLNQPQHF.